This entry describes one T cell receptor (beta chain). Its antigen is not identified. This sample was taken from a study of shared clonotypes between healthy human individuals. The wider study: Donors had three CD4 naive, three CD4 memory, two CD8 naive and one CD8 memory plate apiece.

Using immunoSEQ multiplex PCR, the repertoire was profiled, and TCRdb retains in-frame clones only, with some absent. The table records approximately 810,000 clones, 80% to 95% of them present only once. Per the germline V gene, CDR1 is SGHRS and CDR2 is YFSETQ. The V and J ends lost 0 bases and 4 bases respectively, with 6 bases between them. The CDR3 loop spans 13 amino acids. Broader study findings: It was expected that sequencing depth would affect clonotype sharing among donors. Rarefaction showed that sequencing of sorted subsets was incomplete (despite large depth).

CD45RO-negative cells were positively selected for CCR7, leaving out terminally differentiated effector memory CD45RA+ cells. All participating donors were Caucasian adults from Nashville, Tennessee. Material: naive CD8+ T cells sorted from blood. The rearrangement links TRBV5-1 to TRBJ2-3; D not certain. The sequence came from a man aged 30 to 45 in good health. The CDR3 DNA follows: TGCGCCAGCAGCTTGGACCTGCCAGATACGCAGTATTTT. Amino acids: CASSLDLPDTQYF.